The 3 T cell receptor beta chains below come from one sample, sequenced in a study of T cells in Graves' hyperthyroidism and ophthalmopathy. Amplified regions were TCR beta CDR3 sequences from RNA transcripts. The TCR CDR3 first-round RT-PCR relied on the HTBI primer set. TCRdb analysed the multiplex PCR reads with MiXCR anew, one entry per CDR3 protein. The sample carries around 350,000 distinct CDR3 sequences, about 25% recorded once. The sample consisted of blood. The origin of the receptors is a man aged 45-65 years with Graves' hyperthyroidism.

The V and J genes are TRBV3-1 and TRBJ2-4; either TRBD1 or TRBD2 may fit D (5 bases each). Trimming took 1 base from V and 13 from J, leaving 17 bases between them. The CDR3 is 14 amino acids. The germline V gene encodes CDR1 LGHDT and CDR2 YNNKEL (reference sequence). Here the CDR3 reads CASSQVGVGLAQYF. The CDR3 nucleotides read TGTGCCAGCAGCCAAGTCGGGGTGGGGCTAGCACAGTACTTC. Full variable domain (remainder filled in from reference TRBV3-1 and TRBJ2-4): DTAVSQTPKYLVTQMGNDKSIKCEQNLGHDTMYWYKQDSKKFLKIMFSYNNKELIINETVPNRFSPKSPDKAHLNLHINSLELGDSAVYFCASSQVGVGLAQYFGAGTRLSVL.

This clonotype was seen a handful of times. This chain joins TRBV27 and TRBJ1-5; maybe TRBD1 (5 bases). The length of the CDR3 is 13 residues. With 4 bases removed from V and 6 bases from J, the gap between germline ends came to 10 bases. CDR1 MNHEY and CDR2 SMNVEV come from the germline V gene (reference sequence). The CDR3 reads CASSYQGGQPQHF. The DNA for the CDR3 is TGTGCCAGCAGTTACCAGGGAGGTCAGCCCCAGCATTTT.

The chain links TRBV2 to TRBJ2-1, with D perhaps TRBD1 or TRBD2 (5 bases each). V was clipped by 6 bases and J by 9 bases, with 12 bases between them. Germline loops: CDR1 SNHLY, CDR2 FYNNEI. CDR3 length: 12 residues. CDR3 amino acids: CASSRDVSEQFF. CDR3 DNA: TGTGCCAGCAGCCGGGACGTCAGTGAGCAGTTCTTC.